The sample holds many counts of the clone carrying this TCR beta chain. Its target is unknown. This record belongs to a study of neurological immune-mediated disorders. Notes on the study in general: Multiple sclerosis was found to have the least TCR clonal expansion, below healthy controls, and HTLV-1-associated myelopathy the most. The repertoires of 18 of 34 multiple sclerosis patients fell into one related-CDR3 cluster (a possible signature) under phylogenetic grouping.

The cDNA came from 5'RACE, which used 10-nucleotide random UMIs. MiXCR, applied by TCRdb to the 5' RACE reads, yields one record per CDR3 protein. The sample carries 65,000 to 70,000 distinct CDR3 sequences, more than 3.5% recorded once. Germline-derived CDR1 and CDR2 are MGHRA and YSYEKL. Trimming removed 4 bases from V and 8 bases from J, with 17 bases in between. This CDR3 is built from 14 residues. The source material was PBMCs. V and J are TRBV4-1 and TRBJ1-2; D is perhaps TRBD1 (5 bases). The TCR comes from a middle-aged man with multiple sclerosis. The DNA for the CDR3 is TGCGCCAGCAGCCTCAGCGGGGGGTCGGACGGCTACACCTTC. It yields the protein CASSLSGGSDGYTF.